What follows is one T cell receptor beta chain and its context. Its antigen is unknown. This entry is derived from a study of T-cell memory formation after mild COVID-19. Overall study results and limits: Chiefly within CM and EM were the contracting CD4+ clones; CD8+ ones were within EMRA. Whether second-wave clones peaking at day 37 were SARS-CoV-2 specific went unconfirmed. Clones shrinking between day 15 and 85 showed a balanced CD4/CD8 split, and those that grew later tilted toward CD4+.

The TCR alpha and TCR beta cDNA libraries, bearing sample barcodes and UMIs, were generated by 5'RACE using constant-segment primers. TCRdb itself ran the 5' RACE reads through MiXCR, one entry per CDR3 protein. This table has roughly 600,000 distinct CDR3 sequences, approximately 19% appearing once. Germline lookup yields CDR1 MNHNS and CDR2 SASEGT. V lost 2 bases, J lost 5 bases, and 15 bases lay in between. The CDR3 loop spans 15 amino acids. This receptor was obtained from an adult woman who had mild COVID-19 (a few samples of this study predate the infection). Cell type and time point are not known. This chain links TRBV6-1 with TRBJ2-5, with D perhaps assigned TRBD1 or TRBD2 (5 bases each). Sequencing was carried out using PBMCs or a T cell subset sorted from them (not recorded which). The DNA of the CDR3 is TGTGCCAGCAGTGAATATGTGGGGCCGGGGGAGACCCAGTACTTC. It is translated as CASSEYVGPGETQYF.